This TCR beta chain was recovered during a study of CD8+CD57+ T cells in acquired aplastic anemia. Study outcomes and limitations: Controls and patients did not differ significantly in CD8+ Simpson's diversity. There were around 28 CD8+ CDR3 sequences that occurred in both patients and controls.

Researchers used genomic DNA as the template to profile TCR beta VDJ and CDR3. Each CDR3 protein is one row after TCRdb ran MiXCR on the reads. The top ten hold 4% of the sample, which has 350,000 to 450,000 distinct CDR3 sequences, 65% to 75% seen once. The CDR3 runs to 16 residues. The V segment lost 0 bases and the J segment 4 bases; nucleotides outside the gene matches: 8. CDR1 and CDR2 from the germline V gene are SGHNT and YYREEE (reference sequence). For this clonotype: What it binds is not known.

The TCR comes from a human donor in good health, serving as a control. Sequenced material: sorted CD4+, CD8+, or CD8+CD57+ T cells (not recorded which) from PBMCs. The chain joins TRBV5-4 to TRBJ1-1; 8 nucleotides align to TRBD1. CDR3 protein: CASSLGSGGLFTEAFF. The CDR3 DNA is TGTGCCAGCAGCTTGGGATCAGGGGGCCTTTTCACTGAAGCTTTCTTT.